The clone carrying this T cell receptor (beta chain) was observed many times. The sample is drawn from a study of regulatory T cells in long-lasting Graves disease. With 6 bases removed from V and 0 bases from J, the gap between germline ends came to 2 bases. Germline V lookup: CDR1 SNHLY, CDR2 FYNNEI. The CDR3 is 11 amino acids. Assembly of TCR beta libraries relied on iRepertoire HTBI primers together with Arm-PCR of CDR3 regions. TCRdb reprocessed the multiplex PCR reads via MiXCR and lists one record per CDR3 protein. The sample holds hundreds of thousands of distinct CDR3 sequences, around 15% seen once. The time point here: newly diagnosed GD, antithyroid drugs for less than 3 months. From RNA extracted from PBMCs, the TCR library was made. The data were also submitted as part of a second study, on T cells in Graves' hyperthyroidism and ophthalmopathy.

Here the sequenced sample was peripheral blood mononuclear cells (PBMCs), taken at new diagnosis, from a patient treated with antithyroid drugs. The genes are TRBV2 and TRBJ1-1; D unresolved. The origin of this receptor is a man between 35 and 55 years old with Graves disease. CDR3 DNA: TGTGCCAGCAGAGTGAACACTGAAGCTTTCTTT. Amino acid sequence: CASRVNTEAFF.